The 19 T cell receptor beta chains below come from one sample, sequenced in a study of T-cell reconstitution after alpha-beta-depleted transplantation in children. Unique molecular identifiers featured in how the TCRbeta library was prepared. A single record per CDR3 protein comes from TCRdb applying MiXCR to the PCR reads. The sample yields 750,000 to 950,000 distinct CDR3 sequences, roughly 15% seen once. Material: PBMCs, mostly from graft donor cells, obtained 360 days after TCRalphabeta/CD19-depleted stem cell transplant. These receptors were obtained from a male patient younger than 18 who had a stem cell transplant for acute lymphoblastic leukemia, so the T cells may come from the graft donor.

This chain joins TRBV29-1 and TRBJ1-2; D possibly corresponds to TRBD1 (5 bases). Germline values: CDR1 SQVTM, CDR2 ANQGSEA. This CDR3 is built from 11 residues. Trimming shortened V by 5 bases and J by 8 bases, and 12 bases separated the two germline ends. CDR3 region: CSVSDGGGYTF. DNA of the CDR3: TGCAGCGTTTCTGACGGGGGAGGCTACACCTTC. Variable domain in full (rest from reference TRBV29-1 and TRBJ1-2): SAVISQKPSRDICQRGTSLTIQCQVDSQVTMMFWYRQQPGQSLTLIATANQGSEATYESGFVIDKFPISRPNLTFSTLTVSNMSPEDSSIYLCSVSDGGGYTFGSGTRLTVV.

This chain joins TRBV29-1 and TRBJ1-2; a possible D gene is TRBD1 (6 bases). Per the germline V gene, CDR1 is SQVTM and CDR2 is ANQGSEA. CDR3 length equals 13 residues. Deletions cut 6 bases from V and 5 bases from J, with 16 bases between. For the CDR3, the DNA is TGCAGCGTCCCAGGGGAGGGGTTGTATGGCTACACCTTC. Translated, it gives CSVPGEGLYGYTF.

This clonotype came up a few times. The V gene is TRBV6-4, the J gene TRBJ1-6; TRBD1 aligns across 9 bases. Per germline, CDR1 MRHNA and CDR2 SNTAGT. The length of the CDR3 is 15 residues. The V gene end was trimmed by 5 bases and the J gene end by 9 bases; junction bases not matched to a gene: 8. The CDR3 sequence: CASSSVTGGRSPLHF. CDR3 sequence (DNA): TGTGCCAGCAGTTCAGTGACAGGGGGACGTTCACCCCTCCACTTT.

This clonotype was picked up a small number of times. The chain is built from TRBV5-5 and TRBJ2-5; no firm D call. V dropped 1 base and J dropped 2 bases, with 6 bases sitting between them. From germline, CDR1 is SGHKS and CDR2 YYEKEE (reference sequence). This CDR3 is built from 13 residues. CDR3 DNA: TGTGCCAGCAGCTTGATGGCTCAAGAGACCCAGTACTTC. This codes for CASSLMAQETQYF.

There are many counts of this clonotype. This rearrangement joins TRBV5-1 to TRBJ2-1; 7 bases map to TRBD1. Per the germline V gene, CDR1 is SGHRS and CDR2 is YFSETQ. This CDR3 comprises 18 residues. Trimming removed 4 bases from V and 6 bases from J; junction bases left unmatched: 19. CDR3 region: CASSALRSTGTIVNEQFF. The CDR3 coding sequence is TGCGCCAGCAGCGCCCTGCGGTCGACAGGGACGATTGTCAATGAGCAGTTCTTC.

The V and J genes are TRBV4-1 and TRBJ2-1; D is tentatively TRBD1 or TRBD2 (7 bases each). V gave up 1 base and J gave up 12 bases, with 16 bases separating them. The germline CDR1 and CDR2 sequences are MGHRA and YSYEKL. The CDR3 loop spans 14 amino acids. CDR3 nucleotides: TGCGCCAGCAGCCAAGTTGGCAGCAGGGGGGGGCAGTTCTTC. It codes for CASSQVGSRGGQFF.

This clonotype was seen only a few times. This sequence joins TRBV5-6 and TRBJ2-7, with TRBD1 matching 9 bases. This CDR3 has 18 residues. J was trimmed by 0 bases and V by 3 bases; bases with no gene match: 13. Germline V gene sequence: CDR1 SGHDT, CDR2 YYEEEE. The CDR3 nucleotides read TGTGCCAGCAGCTCCGGGACAGGGTTTTACCTTAGCTCCTACGAGCAGTACTTC. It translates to CASSSGTGFYLSSYEQYF. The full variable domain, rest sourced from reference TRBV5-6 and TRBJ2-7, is DAGVTQSPTHLIKTRGQQVTLRCSPKSGHDTVSWYQQALGQGPQFIFQYYEEEERQRGNFPDRFSGHQFPNYSSELNVNALLLGDSALYLCASSSGTGFYLSSYEQYFGPGTRLTVT.

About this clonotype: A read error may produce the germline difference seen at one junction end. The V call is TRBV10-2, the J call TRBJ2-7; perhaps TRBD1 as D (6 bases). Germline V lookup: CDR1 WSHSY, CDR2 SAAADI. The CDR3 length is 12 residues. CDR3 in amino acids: CASSATGSAWDF. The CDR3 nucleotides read TGCGCCAGCAGTGCAACAGGGTCAGCCTGGGACTTC.

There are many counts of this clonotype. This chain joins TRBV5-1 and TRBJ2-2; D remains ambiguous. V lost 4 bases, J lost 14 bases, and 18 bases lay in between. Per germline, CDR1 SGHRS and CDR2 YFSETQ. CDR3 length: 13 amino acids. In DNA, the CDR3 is TGCGCCAGCAGCCTTTTCGCCCTCGACTCCCTGTTTTTT. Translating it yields CASSLFALDSLFF.

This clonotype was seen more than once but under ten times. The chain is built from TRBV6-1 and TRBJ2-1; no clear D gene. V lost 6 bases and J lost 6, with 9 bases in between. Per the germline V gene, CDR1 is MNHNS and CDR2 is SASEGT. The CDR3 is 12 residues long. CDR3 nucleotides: TGTGCCAGCAGGGACCGCTTCAATGAGCAGTTCTTC. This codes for CASRDRFNEQFF.

The CDR3 here is CASSTGTARMNTEAFF. The CDR3 DNA reads TGCGCCAGCAGCACTGGGACAGCCAGGATGAACACTGAAGCTTTCTTT. J is TRBJ1-1 and V is TRBV5-1; 7 bases align to TRBD1. Germline V gene data show CDR1 as SGHRS and CDR2 as YFSETQ. Trimming removed 4 bases from V and 0 bases from J; junction bases left unmatched: 9. The CDR3 contains 16 residues.

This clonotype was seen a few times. CDR3 DNA sequence: TGTGCCACCAGCAGAGACAGGGGGCCTGAAAAACTGTTTTTT. This encodes CATSRDRGPEKLFF. V and J are TRBV15 and TRBJ1-4, with 8 bases identical to TRBD1. There are 14 residues in the CDR3. Germline loops: CDR1 LNHNV, CDR2 YYDKDF (reference sequence). J gave up 7 bases and V 0 bases, and 1 base lay outside the gene matches.

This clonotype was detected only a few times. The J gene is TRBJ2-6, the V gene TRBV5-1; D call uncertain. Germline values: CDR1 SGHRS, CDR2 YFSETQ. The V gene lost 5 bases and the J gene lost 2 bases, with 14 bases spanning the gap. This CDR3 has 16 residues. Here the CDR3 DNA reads TGCGCCAGCAGTTATGCTATACCACCTGGGGCCAACGTCCTGACTTTC. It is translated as CASSYAIPPGANVLTF. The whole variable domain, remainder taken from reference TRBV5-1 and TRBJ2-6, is KAGVTQTPRYLIKTRGQQVTLSCSPISGHRSVSWYQQTPGQGLQFLFEYFSETQRNKGNFPGRFSGRQFSNSRSEMNVSTLELGDSALYLCASSYAIPPGANVLTFGAGSRLTVL.

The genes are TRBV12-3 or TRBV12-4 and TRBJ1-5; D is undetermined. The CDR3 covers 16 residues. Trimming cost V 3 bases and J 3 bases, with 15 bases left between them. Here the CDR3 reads CASSLVPRAFNQPQHF. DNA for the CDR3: TGTGCCAGCAGTTTGGTACCGAGGGCCTTCAATCAGCCCCAGCATTTT.

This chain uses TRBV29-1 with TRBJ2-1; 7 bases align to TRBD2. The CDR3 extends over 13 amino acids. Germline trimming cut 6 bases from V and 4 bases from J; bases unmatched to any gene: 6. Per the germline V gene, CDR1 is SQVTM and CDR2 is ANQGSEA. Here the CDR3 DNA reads TGCAGCGTCATAGGGACTACTTACAATGAGCAGTTCTTC. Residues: CSVIGTTYNEQFF.

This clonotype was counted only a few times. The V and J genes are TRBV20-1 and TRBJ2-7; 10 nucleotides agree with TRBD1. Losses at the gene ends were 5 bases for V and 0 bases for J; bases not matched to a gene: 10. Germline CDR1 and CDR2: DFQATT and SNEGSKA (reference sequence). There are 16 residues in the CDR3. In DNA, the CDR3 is TGCAGTGCTCTTGAACCGGGACAGGGGCTCTCCTACGAGCAGTACTTC. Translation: CSALEPGQGLSYEQYF.

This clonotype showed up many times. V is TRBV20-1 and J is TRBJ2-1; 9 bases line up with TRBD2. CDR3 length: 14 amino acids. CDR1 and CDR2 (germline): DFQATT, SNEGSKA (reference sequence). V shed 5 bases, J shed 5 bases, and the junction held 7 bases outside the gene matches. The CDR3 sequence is CSAVAGEGDNEQFF. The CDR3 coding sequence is TGCAGTGCTGTAGCGGGAGAGGGAGACAATGAGCAGTTCTTC.

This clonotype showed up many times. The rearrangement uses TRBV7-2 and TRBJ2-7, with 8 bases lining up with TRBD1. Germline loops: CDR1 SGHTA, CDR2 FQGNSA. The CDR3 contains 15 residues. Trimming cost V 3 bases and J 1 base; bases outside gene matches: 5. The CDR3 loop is CASSFSGTGSYEQYF. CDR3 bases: TGTGCCAGCAGCTTTTCCGGGACAGGTTCCTACGAGCAGTACTTC.

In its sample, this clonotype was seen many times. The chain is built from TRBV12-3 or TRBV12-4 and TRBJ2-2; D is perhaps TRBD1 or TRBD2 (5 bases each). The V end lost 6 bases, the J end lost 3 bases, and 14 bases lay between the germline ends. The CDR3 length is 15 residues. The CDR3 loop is CASSDSQGDTGELFF. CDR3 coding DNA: TGTGCCAGCAGCGATTCCCAGGGAGACACCGGGGAGCTGTTTTTT.